This TCR beta chain emerged from a study of sequential checkpoint blockade in melanoma. Study-level background: Randomization was 1:1 between first-line nivolumab→ipilimumab and ipilimumab→nivolumab. After both sequences, patients received maintenance nivolumab.

Documented treatment: randomized to nivolumab then ipilimumab (arm A) or the reverse (arm B). Patients had received no earlier DNA-damaging chemotherapy. Sorted cells were live CD3+CD8+, lacking CD19 and CD56, from PBMCs. CDR3 length equals 12 residues. Germline V gene lookup returns CDR1 MNHEY and CDR2 SMNVEV (reference sequence). V was shortened by 4 bases and J by 4 bases, with 6 bases between the two germline ends. Data came from immunoSEQ multiplex PCR; TCRdb stores just in-frame clones and leaves some out. The sample has approximately 15,000 clones; 70% are singletons. The input for sequencing was CD8+ T cells sorted from blood (inferred from file names), taken from a patient given nivolumab and ipilimumab in sequence. This clonotype originated in a human donor with melanoma. The V and J genes are TRBV27 and TRBJ2-3; no definite D call. The DNA for the CDR3 is TGTGCCAGCAGTTCCGCGGCAGATACGCAGTATTTT. Its protein product is CASSSAADTQYF.